The 9 T cell receptor beta chains presented below share a single source sample, sequenced in a study of blood T cell repertoires in COVID-19. Using immunoSEQ multiplex PCR, the repertoire was profiled, and TCRdb retains in-frame clones only, with some absent. The sample includes 210,000 or so clones, about 80% seen only once; the top ten take 1.8%. The sequenced sample consisted of PBMCs or T cells enriched from blood (not recorded which). These TCRs come from a man aged 55 to 70 who had recovered from COVID-19.

In its sample, this clone was seen a few times. This chain connects TRBV30 to TRBJ1-2; 10 bases align to TRBD1. The V and J ends lost 3 bases and 3 bases, in that order; junction bases with no gene match: 4. Germline CDR1 reads GTSNPN; CDR2 reads SVGIG (reference sequence). The CDR3 totals 14 residues. The CDR3 DNA reads TGTGCCTGGAGCTGGGACAGGGGATACTATGGCTACACCTTC. It encodes CAWSWDRGYYGYTF.

The chain couples TRBV6-5 to TRBJ2-7, with D unresolved. The germline V gene has CDR1 MNHEY and CDR2 SVGAGI. V lost 2 bases and J 3 bases, leaving 14 bases between the germline ends. CDR3 size: 15 residues. This chain's CDR3 is CASSYTNRGRYEQYF. The CDR3 nucleotides are TGTGCCAGCAGTTACACCAACCGAGGTCGCTACGAGCAGTACTTC.

The chain recombines TRBV19 with TRBJ1-4; D is unresolved. The V end was cut by 4 bases, the J end by 1 base, with 13 bases between. The CDR3 sequence is 16 residues long. Germline values: CDR1 LNHDA, CDR2 SQIVND (reference sequence). The CDR3 DNA is TGTGCCAGTAGTACCGGGATTCCTAAAACTAATGAAAAACTGTTTTTT. It translates to CASSTGIPKTNEKLFF.

The chain carries TRBV18 and TRBJ1-6, with TRBD1 matching over 8 bases. Trimming took 4 bases from V and 7 from J; bases not matched to a gene: 3. This CDR3 has 14 residues. Germline V gives CDR1 KGHSH, CDR2 LQKENI. The CDR3 region has the DNA TGTGCCAGCTCACAAGGACAGGGCAATTCACCCCTCCACTTT. It translates to CASSQGQGNSPLHF.

The chain has TRBV25-1 and TRBJ1-6; 10 bases are shared with TRBD1. Germline V CDR1 and CDR2: MGHDK, SYGVNS. The CDR3 is 15 residues long. V lost 4 bases to trimming and J lost 8 bases; unmatched junction nucleotides: 5. CDR3 region: CASSAEGQGYSPLHF. CDR3 nucleotides: TGTGCCAGCAGTGCCGAGGGACAGGGGTATTCACCCCTCCACTTT. The full variable domain, rest sourced from reference TRBV25-1 and TRBJ1-6, is EADIYQTPRYLVIGTGKKITLECSQTMGHDKMYWYQQDPGMELHLIHYSYGVNSTEKGDLSSESTVSRIRTEHFPLTLESARPSHTSQYLCASSAEGQGYSPLHFGNGTRLTVT.

Regarding this clone: Different DNA sequences within this sample yield the same CDR3. V and J are TRBV27 and TRBJ1-1; TRBD1 is a possible D gene (6 bases). From germline, CDR1 is MNHEY and CDR2 SMNVEV (reference sequence). There are 13 residues in the CDR3. Trimming pared 3 bases from V and 3 bases from J, leaving 8 bases between. In nucleotides, the CDR3 is TGTGCCAGCAGTTTTTCAGGGGACACTGAAGCTTTCTTT. Translated, it gives CASSFSGDTEAFF.

The chain recombines TRBV6-6 with TRBJ1-3; D is possibly TRBD1 (5 bases). The CDR3 loop spans 13 amino acids. Germline CDR1 MNHNY, CDR2 SVGAGI (reference sequence). V dropped 6 bases and J dropped 2 bases, with 8 bases sitting between them. CDR3 amino acids: CASRGGTGNTIYF. The CDR3 DNA is TGTGCCAGCAGGGGGGGGACTGGAAACACCATATATTTT.

This clone was observed a handful of times. The V gene is TRBV7-2, the J gene TRBJ2-1; 9 bases are shared with TRBD2. CDR3 size: 16 residues. V shed 3 bases and J 8 bases; nucleotides not matched to a gene: 11. Per the germline V gene, CDR1 is SGHTA and CDR2 is FQGNSA. The CDR3 DNA reads as TGTGCCAGCAGCTTCCAAGAAGCGGGGGGAAGGTATGAGCAGTTCTTC. The encoded protein is CASSFQEAGGRYEQFF.

This chain links TRBV5-6 with TRBJ2-5; 8 bases align to TRBD2. The CDR3 runs 14 residues. Germline assignment: CDR1 SGHDT and CDR2 YYEEEE. Germline trimming cut 4 bases from V and 1 base from J; bases unmatched to any gene: 3. The CDR3, as DNA: TGTGCCAGCAGCAGAGGACTAGCCCAAGAGACCCAGTACTTC. This gives the protein CASSRGLAQETQYF. The full variable domain, completed using reference TRBV5-6 and TRBJ2-5, is DAGVTQSPTHLIKTRGQQVTLRCSPKSGHDTVSWYQQALGQGPQFIFQYYEEEERQRGNFPDRFSGHQFPNYSSELNVNALLLGDSALYLCASSRGLAQETQYFGPGTRLLVL.